The sample holds a few counts of the clone carrying this T cell receptor (beta chain). Its matching antigen is unknown. The data belong to a study of cytotoxic CD8 clonotypes in ibrutinib-treated CLL. About the study: Response samples came after a median 12 months of treatment, range 6 to 36. Study findings and constraints: Clonality increased at ibrutinib response and stayed stable in sustained remission. At progression, however, it fell back toward baseline.

Per the germline V gene, CDR1 is MNHEY and CDR2 is SMNVEV (reference sequence). The CDR3 contains 17 residues. V shed 2 bases and J 2 bases; nucleotides not matched to a gene: 9. Libraries of TCR beta were made from approximately 2 micrograms of genomic DNA that came from cryopreserved PBMCs. Generated by immunoSEQ multiplex PCR, the TCRdb table keeps only in-frame clones and is missing some. The sample includes approximately 320,000 clones, approximately 67% of them seen just once. The clonotype comes from a human donor with chronic lymphocytic leukemia. The rearrangement links TRBV27 to TRBJ2-5; 9 bases fit TRBD2. The source material was PBMCs, sampled after 36 months of ibrutinib treatment. The CDR3 is CASSLTAVAGVQETQYF. For the CDR3, the DNA is TGTGCCAGCAGTTTAACAGCCGTAGCGGGGGTGCAAGAGACCCAGTACTTC.